This is a list of T cell receptor beta chains from one sample in a study of long-term antiretroviral therapy in people with HIV. Using immunoSEQ multiplex PCR, the repertoire was profiled, and TCRdb retains in-frame clones only, with some absent. The sample includes under 30,000 clones, 81% of them seen just once. The input for sequencing was unsorted PBMCs, taken at the start of antiretroviral therapy, before treatment. These receptors came from a woman aged 18 to 35 with HIV. The CDR3 runs from the conserved cysteine through the conserved F or W. The order of the fields is J gene, V gene, D gene, clone size, CDR3 protein, CDR3 DNA. The D gene is left open where the match is weak. For some rows the clone size is stated as once, few or many, or as a class when expanded; others skip it.

TRBJ2-7 | TRBV28 | TRBD2 | . | CASSLTSGGLYEQYF | TGTGCCAGCAGTTTAACCAGCGGGGGACTTTACGAGCAGTACTTC
TRBJ2-7 | TRBV15 | TRBD1 | . | CATSRDRVYEQYF | TGTGCCACCAGCCGAGACAGGGTCTACGAGCAGTACTTC
TRBJ2-7 | TRBV7-9 | . | few | CASSLVGSEQYF | TGTGCCAGCAGCTTAGTCGGTTCCGAGCAGTACTTC
TRBJ2-7 | TRBV25-1 | . | . | CASSVTSFPYEQYF | TGTGCCAGCAGTGTCACTAGTTTTCCCTACGAGCAGTACTTC
TRBJ1-5 | TRBV28 | . | . | CASSLTGSNQPQHF | TGTGCCAGCAGTTTAACAGGTAGCAATCAGCCCCAGCATTTT
TRBJ1-2 | TRBV11-2 | . | . | CASSPGELFGYGYTF | TGTGCCAGCAGCCCCGGTGAGCTATTCGGCTATGGCTACACCTTC
TRBJ2-1 | TRBV7-8 | TRBD2 | . | CASSKGLAGGSSYNEQFF | TGTGCCAGCAGCAAGGGACTAGCGGGAGGGAGCTCCTACAATGAGCAGTTCTTC
TRBJ2-7 | TRBV7-2 | . | . | CASSLEGRGIEQYF | TGTGCCAGCAGCTTAGAGGGACGAGGGATCGAGCAGTACTTC
TRBJ2-1 | TRBV27 | . | . | CASTPGLRHGNEQFF | TGTGCCAGCACCCCGGGACTTCGGCATGGTAATGAGCAGTTCTTC
TRBJ2-7 | TRBV19 | . | . | CASSRRPRIDEQYF | TGTGCCAGTAGTAGAAGGCCTCGGATCGACGAGCAGTACTTC
TRBJ2-5 | TRBV15 | TRBD2 | . | CATSIVGLAGSRRETQYF | TGTGCCACCAGCATCGTAGGACTAGCGGGGTCCCGGAGAGAGACCCAGTACTTC
TRBJ1-2 | TRBV7-2 | TRBD1 | . | CASSLTTGGGYTF | TGTGCCAGCAGCTTGACGACAGGGGGGGGCTACACCTTC
TRBJ1-1 | TRBV9 | . | once | CASSVGEGEAFF | TGTGCCAGCAGCGTAGGGGAAGGGGAAGCTTTCTTT
TRBJ2-7 | TRBV29-1 | . | . | CSVEDRGAAEQYF | TGCAGCGTTGAAGATCGGGGGGCGGCCGAGCAGTACTTC
TRBJ2-3 | TRBV28 | . | . | CASTSLAQSYTQYF | TGTGCCAGCACCTCCCTCGCCCAATCGTATACGCAGTATTTT
TRBJ2-2 | TRBV7-3 | . | . | CASSLLGNTGELFF | TGTGCCAGCAGCTTATTGGGAAACACCGGGGAGCTGTTTTTT
TRBJ1-1 | TRBV18 | . | . | CASSRGVSAEAFF | TGTGCCAGCTCACGAGGGGTCAGCGCTGAAGCTTTCTTT
TRBJ2-7 | TRBV6-5 | TRBD2 | . | CASSLGLAGVGEQYF | TGTGCCAGCAGCTTGGGACTAGCGGGGGTAGGAGAGCAGTACTTC
TRBJ2-7 | TRBV29-1 | . | . | CSAGLRGYEQYF | TGCAGCGCCGGTTTACGGGGCTACGAGCAGTACTTC
TRBJ2-7 | TRBV4-1 | . | once | CASSQAISGSNPYEQYF | TGCGCCAGCAGCCAAGCCATTTCGGGGTCGAATCCCTACGAGCAGTACTTC
TRBJ1-3 | TRBV7-8 | . | . | CASSLTWGASGNTIYF | TGTGCCAGCAGCTTGACATGGGGGGCGTCAGGAAACACCATATATTTT
TRBJ1-3 | TRBV6-5 | . | . | CASSWASGVDIYF | TGTGCCAGCAGTTGGGCTTCGGGGGTAGACATATATTTT
TRBJ1-2 | TRBV2 | . | once | CASSEVPGGGGYTF | TGTGCCAGCAGTGAAGTCCCCGGGGGCGGGGGCTACACCTTC
TRBJ2-6 | TRBV9 | TRBD1 | once | CASRAGTAGANVLTF | TGTGCCAGCAGAGCCGGGACAGCTGGGGCCAACGTCCTGACTTTC
TRBJ1-5 | TRBV19 | TRBD1 | . | CASNTGTGNQPQHF | TGTGCCAGTAATACCGGGACAGGTAATCAGCCCCAGCATTTT
TRBJ2-1 | TRBV9 | TRBD2 | . | CASSVDGGEQFF | TGTGCCAGCAGCGTAGACGGGGGGGAGCAGTTCTTC
TRBJ2-1 | TRBV7-3 | . | . | CASSSNQGMPYNEQFF | TGTGCCAGCAGCTCCAACCAGGGTATGCCCTACAATGAGCAGTTCTTC
TRBJ2-6 | TRBV14 | TRBD2 | . | CASRGGAGANVLTF | TGTGCCAGCAGGGGAGGGGCTGGGGCCAACGTCCTGACTTTC
TRBJ1-1 | TRBV6-8 | TRBD1 | . | CASSYPPDRDTEAFF | TGTGCCAGCAGTTACCCACCGGACAGGGACACTGAAGCTTTCTTT
TRBJ2-1 | TRBV10-2 | . | . | CASYRADLNEQFF | TGCGCCAGCTACAGGGCGGACCTAAATGAGCAGTTCTTC
TRBJ2-7 | TRBV11-2 | . | . | CASSSSPGNYYEQYF | TGTGCCAGCAGCTCTAGTCCGGGGAACTACTACGAGCAGTACTTC
TRBJ2-1 | TRBV7-9 | TRBD2 | few | CASTSTTSGRGEQFF | TGTGCCAGCACCTCTACGACTAGCGGGAGAGGTGAGCAGTTCTTC
TRBJ2-7 | TRBV6-1 | TRBD1 | . | CASRQGDRTYEQYF | TGTGCCAGCAGGCAGGGGGACAGAACCTACGAGCAGTACTTC
TRBJ1-1 | TRBV7-6 | . | . | CASSQWTYTEAFF | TGTGCCAGCAGCCAGTGGACCTACACTGAAGCTTTCTTT
TRBJ2-4 | TRBV7-2 | . | once | CASSLAADWKNIQYF | TGTGCCAGCAGCTTAGCGGCCGACTGGAAAAACATTCAGTACTTC
TRBJ1-2 | TRBV19 | . | few | CASSIPSFTRNYGYTF | TGTGCCAGTAGTATCCCTTCATTTACCCGGAACTATGGCTACACCTTC
TRBJ2-2 | TRBV25-1 | . | . | CASSESQGGLYTGELFF | TGTGCCAGCAGTGAATCTCAGGGGGGGCTCTACACCGGGGAGCTGTTTTTT
TRBJ1-3 | TRBV7-3 | TRBD1 | . | CASSSYDRGRGGNTIYF | TGTGCCAGCAGCTCGTACGACAGGGGGCGCGGAGGAAACACCATATATTTT
TRBJ2-3 | TRBV5-8 | TRBD1 | . | CASSPQGEYADTQYF | TGTGCCAGCAGCCCACAGGGGGAGTATGCAGATACGCAGTATTTT
TRBJ1-1 | TRBV18 | . | . | CASSAGDGSMNTEAFF | TGTGCCAGCTCAGCCGGGGACGGCAGTATGAACACTGAAGCTTTCTTT
TRBJ2-5 | TRBV5-6 | . | once | CASSLILETQYF | TGTGCCAGCAGCTTGATTCTGGAGACCCAGTACTTC
TRBJ2-1 | TRBV7-2 | . | . | CASSLEWKEQFF | TGTGCCAGCAGCTTAGAATGGAAAGAGCAGTTCTTC
TRBJ1-2 | TRBV6-6 | . | . | CASNWKGANYGYTF | TGTGCCAGCAATTGGAAGGGAGCTAACTATGGCTACACCTTC
TRBJ1-1 | TRBV7-2 | . | . | CASSAPRGNTEAFF | TGTGCCAGCAGCGCCCCACGGGGGAACACTGAAGCTTTCTTT
TRBJ1-3 | TRBV15 | . | . | CATSSSGNTIYF | TGTGCCACCAGCAGTTCCGGAAACACCATATATTTT
TRBJ2-5 | TRBV9 | TRBD2 | . | CASSVGNGGGQETQYF | TGTGCCAGCAGCGTAGGGAATGGGGGGGGCCAAGAGACCCAGTACTTC
TRBJ2-7 | TRBV28 | TRBD2 | . | CASSLRGGNNYEQYF | TGTGCCAGCAGTTTACGGGGGGGTAACAACTACGAGCAGTACTTC
TRBJ2-4 | TRBV11-2 | . | . | CASSQRVDTLAKNIQYF | TGTGCCAGCAGCCAAAGGGTGGACACTCTAGCCAAAAACATTCAGTACTTC